The 12 T cell receptor beta chains below were found in one sample sequenced in a study of T cell responses to AZD1222 COVID-19 vaccine. Sequencing used immunoSEQ multiplex PCR; TCRdb keeps in-frame clones, though not all of them. The profile covers about 81,000 clones, with around 93% appearing a single time and 6.5% to 9.5% taken by the ten largest. Source: peripheral blood, taken 28 days after the second AZD1222 dose. These receptors originate from an adult who received the AZD1222 COVID-19 vaccine.

This chain links TRBV10-2 with TRBJ2-2, with 11 bases matching TRBD2. V shed 6 bases and J 7 bases; nucleotides not matched to a gene: 1. CDR1 is WSHSY, CDR2 SAAADI, per germline. The CDR3 loop spans 13 amino acids. CDR3 DNA sequence: TGCGCCAGCAGACTAGCGGGAGTCGGGGAGCTGTTTTTT. Translation: CASRLAGVGELFF.

This chain links TRBV28 with TRBJ1-2; 11 nucleotides agree with TRBD1. Germline-derived CDR1 and CDR2 are MDHEN and SYDVKM. The V and J ends lost 7 bases and 7 bases, in that order; junction bases with no gene match: 5. CDR3 length: 13 residues. CDR3 sequence: CASTGQGAGGYTF. CDR3 DNA: TGTGCCAGCACCGGACAGGGGGCGGGTGGCTACACCTTC.

A word on this clone: Other DNA sequences in the sample encode the same CDR3. The genes are TRBV9 and TRBJ2-1, with a possible D match to TRBD1 (6 bases). The CDR3 extends over 15 amino acids. Germline CDR1 is SGDLS and CDR2 is YYNGEE. The germline V and J ends were trimmed by 2 bases and 4 bases, with 13 bases remaining between them. DNA of the CDR3: TGTGCCAGCAGCGTTGGTCAGGGGAGTTACAATGAGCAGTTCTTC. This sequence encodes CASSVGQGSYNEQFF.

J is TRBJ2-6 and V is TRBV5-4, with 7 bases matching TRBD1. Looked up from germline, CDR1 is SGHNT and CDR2 is YYREEE (reference sequence). V was pared by 4 bases and J by 1 base, with 8 bases of the junction left unmatched. There are 17 residues in the CDR3. In DNA form, the CDR3 reads TGTGCCAGCAGCCACCGACAGGGTAGGTCTGGGGCCAACGTCCTGACTTTC. As protein: CASSHRQGRSGANVLTF.

The V gene is TRBV6-5, the J gene TRBJ2-3, with D perhaps matching TRBD1 (6 bases). The CDR3 contains 14 residues. Per germline, CDR1 MNHEY and CDR2 SVGAGI. The ends were cut back, 2 bases at V and 5 bases at J, with 11 bases in the middle. The CDR3 reads CASSYQSDRDTQYF. The CDR3 bases are TGTGCCAGCAGTTACCAGTCGGACAGAGATACGCAGTATTTT.

Only one count was recorded for this clone. This chain links TRBV9 with TRBJ2-5; D is possibly TRBD1 (5 bases). Trimming cost V 4 bases and J 5 bases, with 18 bases left between them. The CDR3 is 15 amino acids. Germline V gene lookup returns CDR1 SGDLS and CDR2 YYNGEE. CDR3 sequence (DNA): TGTGCCAGCAGCCAGGGTGTGGGGTGGCGGGAGACCCAGTACTTC. This translates into CASSQGVGWRETQYF.

The chain links TRBV7-9 to TRBJ2-6; D gene unclear. Trimming left V 6 bases short and J 2 bases short, with 11 bases between. This CDR3 is 15 amino acids long. The germline gives CDR1 SEHNR, CDR2 FQNEAQ (reference sequence). In DNA, the CDR3 is TGTGCCAGCAGTTCACATCACACTGGGGCCAACGTCCTGACTTTC. This encodes CASSSHHTGANVLTF. The entire variable domain, with the rest obtained from reference TRBV7-9 and TRBJ2-6, is as follows: DTGVSQNPRHKITKRGQNVTFRCDPISEHNRLYWYRQTLGQGPEFLTYFQNEAQLEKSRLLSDRFSAERPKGSFSTLEIQRTEQGDSAMYLCASSSHHTGANVLTFGAGSRLTVL.

The chain employs TRBV5-1 and TRBJ2-7; D is perhaps TRBD2 (5 bases). Germline V gives CDR1 SGHRS, CDR2 YFSETQ. Trimming left V 5 bases short and J 6 bases short, with 9 bases between. The CDR3 is 11 residues long. This CDR3 is CASRSAGEQYF. CDR3 DNA sequence: TGCGCCAGCAGGTCTGCGGGCGAGCAGTACTTC.

This chain links TRBV3-1 (or the pseudogene TRBV3-2) with TRBJ2-7; 8 bases match TRBD2. Trimming took 1 base from V and 6 from J; bases not matched to a gene: 5. The CDR3 length is 14 residues. Germline CDR1 and CDR2: LGHDT and YNNKEL (reference sequence). CDR3 DNA sequence: TGTGCCAGCAGCCAAGCGAGCGGGAGCTTCGAGCAGTACTTC. Translation: CASSQASGSFEQYF.

This clone showed up just once. V gene TRBV28 combines with J gene TRBJ2-7; the D gene is possibly TRBD2 (5 bases). V was pared by 5 bases and J by 3 bases, with 8 bases between. The germline CDR1 and CDR2 sequences are MDHEN and SYDVKM. The length of the CDR3 is 12 residues. The CDR3 here is CASSGRDYEQYF. The CDR3 region has the DNA TGTGCCAGCAGTGGCCGGGACTACGAGCAGTACTTC.

Only a few counts were recorded for this clone. The DNA for the CDR3 is TGTGCCAGCAGCCAAGATTATTCCGTCTATGAGCAGTTCTTC. As protein: CASSQDYSVYEQFF. The V and J genes are TRBV3-1 (or the pseudogene TRBV3-2) and TRBJ2-1; unclear D gene. This CDR3 has 14 amino acids. The V end lost 0 bases, the J end lost 8 bases, and 11 bases lay between the germline ends. Per germline, CDR1 LGHDT and CDR2 YNNKEL (reference sequence).

The V call is TRBV5-1, the J call TRBJ2-1; D uncertain. The CDR3 runs 13 residues. Germline V gene data show CDR1 as SGHRS and CDR2 as YFSETQ. Trimming stripped 0 bases from V and 5 bases from J, with 6 bases between. This CDR3 is CASSLGLNNEQFF. DNA of the CDR3: TGCGCCAGCAGCTTGGGGCTAAACAATGAGCAGTTCTTC.